This T cell receptor beta chain comes out of a study of T cells after yellow fever vaccination. Study-wide context: Fractions of limited cellularity were prepared by means of SMART-Seq v4 Ultra Low Input. Study observations and caveats: Post-booster repertoires again held most primary-vaccination clones (roughly 96% CD4, 80% to 90% CD8).

TCRdb processed the 5' RACE reads anew with MiXCR; each CDR3 protein has one entry. The sample lists 250,000 or so distinct CDR3 sequences; roughly 4% were seen once. The CDR3 is 15 residues long. From germline, CDR1 is ENHRY and CDR2 SYGVKD. V gave up 6 bases and J gave up 7 bases; unmatched junction bases: 8. Many counts were recorded for this clonotype. Its target is unknown. The clonotype originates from a man between 18 and 29 years old who received the YFV17D yellow fever vaccine. The chain is built from TRBV10-3 and TRBJ2-1; 11 bases are a match to TRBD1. Here the sequenced sample was PBMCs, taken 15 days after the yellow fever booster vaccination. This CDR3 is CAIRTGTGGGNEQFF. The CDR3 DNA follows: TGTGCCATCAGGACCGGGACAGGGGGGGGGAATGAGCAGTTCTTC.